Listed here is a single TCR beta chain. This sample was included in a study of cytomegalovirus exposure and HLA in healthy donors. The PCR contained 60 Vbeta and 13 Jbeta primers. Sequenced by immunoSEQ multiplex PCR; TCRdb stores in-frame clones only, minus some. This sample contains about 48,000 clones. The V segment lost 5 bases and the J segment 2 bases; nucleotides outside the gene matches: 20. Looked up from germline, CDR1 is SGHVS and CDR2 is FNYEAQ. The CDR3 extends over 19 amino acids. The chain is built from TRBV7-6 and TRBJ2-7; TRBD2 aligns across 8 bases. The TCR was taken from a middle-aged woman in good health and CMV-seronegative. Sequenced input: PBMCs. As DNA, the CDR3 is TGTGCCAGCAGCCCCCCTATGGGGACGGCGGGAGCGGGGGCCTACGAGCAGTACTTC. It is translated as CASSPPMGTAGAGAYEQYF. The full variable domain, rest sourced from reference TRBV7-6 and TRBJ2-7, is GAGVSQSPRYKVTKRGQDVALRCDPISGHVSLYWYRQALGQGPEFLTYFNYEAQQDKSGLPNDRFSAERPEGSISTLTIQRTEQRDSAMYRCASSPPMGTAGAGAYEQYFGPGTRLTVT.